The T cell receptor beta chain under discussion was sequenced for a study of CD8 T cells in Susac syndrome. Germline assignment: CDR1 SQVTM and CDR2 ANQGSEA. The length of the CDR3 is 12 residues. V lost 4 bases and J 4 bases, leaving 9 bases between the germline ends. Study-wide points: The study acknowledged a relatively small number of individuals in its TCR sequencing and HLA analysis.

In regard to this clonotype: The antigen is unknown.

RNA amounts of roughly 0.5 to 1 ug underwent reverse transcription with random hexamers. The amplification used immunoSEQ multiplex PCR on TCR beta CDR3; it spanned 54 Vbeta and 13 Jbeta. A single record per CDR3 protein comes from TCRdb applying MiXCR to the immunoSEQ multiplex PCR reads. The table has 150,000 to 190,000 distinct CDR3 sequences, about 95% seen once; the top ten hold under 0.15%. TCR beta from blood CD8+ and CD4+ T cells was sequenced. Each multiple sclerosis control was a treatment-naive patient with relapsing-remitting disease that was either stable or active. The sequenced sample consisted of CD8+ T cells from PBMCs. This TCR was sampled from a human donor with multiple sclerosis. The chain joins TRBV29-1 to TRBJ2-3, with D perhaps assigned TRBD1 or TRBD2 (5 bases each). CDR3 region: CSVGGTADTQYF. The CDR3 nucleotides read TGCAGCGTTGGGGGGACGGCAGATACGCAGTATTTT.